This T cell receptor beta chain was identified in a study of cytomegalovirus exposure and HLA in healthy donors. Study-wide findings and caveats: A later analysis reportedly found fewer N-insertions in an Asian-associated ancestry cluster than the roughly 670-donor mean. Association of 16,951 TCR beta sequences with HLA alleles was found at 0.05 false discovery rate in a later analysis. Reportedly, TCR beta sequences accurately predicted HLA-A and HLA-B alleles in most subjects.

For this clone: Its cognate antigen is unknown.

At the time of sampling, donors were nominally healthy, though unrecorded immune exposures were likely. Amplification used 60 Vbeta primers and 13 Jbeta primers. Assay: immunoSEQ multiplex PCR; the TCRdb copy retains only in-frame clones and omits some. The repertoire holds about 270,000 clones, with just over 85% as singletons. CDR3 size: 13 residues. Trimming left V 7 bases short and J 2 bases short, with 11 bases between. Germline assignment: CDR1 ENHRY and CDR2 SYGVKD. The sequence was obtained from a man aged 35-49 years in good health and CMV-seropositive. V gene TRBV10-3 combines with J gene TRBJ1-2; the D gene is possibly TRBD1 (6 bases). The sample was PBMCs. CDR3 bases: TGTGCCATCAAAGGGGACATGAACTATGGCTACACCTTC. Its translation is CAIKGDMNYGYTF.